The 14 T cell receptor beta chains presented below share a single source sample, sequenced in a study of blood T cell repertoires in COVID-19. Sequenced by immunoSEQ multiplex PCR; TCRdb stores in-frame clones only, minus some. The sample lists 200,000 to 300,000 clones; approximately 86% were seen once. Input material: peripheral blood. The receptors here all came from a man aged 25 to 40 with active or convalescent COVID-19.

The gene calls are TRBV13 and TRBJ2-7, with D unresolved. The CDR3 length is 12 residues. From germline, CDR1 is PRHDT and CDR2 FYEKMQ (reference sequence). Trimming cost V 0 bases and J 4 bases, with 4 bases left between them. The CDR3 DNA sequence: TGTGCCAGCAGCTTAGGCCAGTACGAGCAGTACTTC. Protein sequence: CASSLGQYEQYF. Filled out from reference TRBV13 and TRBJ2-7, the complete variable domain reads AAGVIQSPRHLIKEKRETATLKCYPIPRHDTVYWYQQGPGQDPQFLISFYEKMQSDKGSIPDRFSAQQFSDYHSELNMSSLELGDSALYFCASSLGQYEQYFGPGTRLTVT.

The V call is TRBV2, the J call TRBJ1-2, with D unresolved. The CDR3 extends over 14 amino acids. V was trimmed by 1 base and J by 4 bases, leaving 10 bases between them. CDR1 SNHLY and CDR2 FYNNEI come from the germline V gene. CDR3 nucleotide sequence: TGTGCCAGCAGTGAAGGGCGGGATATCTATGGCTACACCTTC. It encodes CASSEGRDIYGYTF.

The V gene is TRBV12-2, the J gene TRBJ1-6; the listed D gene, TRBD1, was not tested against the DNA. TRBV12-2 is tagged as a pseudogene. The CDR3 contains 16 residues. The CDR3 nucleotides read TGTGCAAGTCCCTGGTCACGGGGACAGATTAATTCACCCCTCCACTTT. As protein: CASPWSRGQINSPLHF.

V is TRBV9 and J is TRBJ2-1; tentatively, D is TRBD1 (5 bases). The CDR3 is 16 residues long. The V gene lost 0 bases and the J gene lost 2 bases, with 12 bases spanning the gap. CDR1 and CDR2 from the germline V gene are SGDLS and YYNGEE. This CDR3 is CASSVGQGKTYNEQFF. In nucleotides, the CDR3 is TGTGCCAGCAGCGTAGGGCAGGGCAAGACCTACAATGAGCAGTTCTTC. The complete variable domain, with remaining parts taken from reference TRBV9 and TRBJ2-1, reads DSGVTQTPKHLITATGQRVTLRCSPRSGDLSVYWYQQSLDQGLQFLIQYYNGEERAKGNILERFSAQQFPDLHSELNLSSLELGDSALYFCASSVGQGKTYNEQFFGPGTRLTVL.

Written as DNA, the CDR3 is TGTGCCAGCAGCATTAAGACAGGTTCCCCCGAGCAGTACTTC. Amino acids: CASSIKTGSPEQYF. The rearrangement uses TRBV21-1 and TRBJ2-7; the D call TRBD1 from the table was never checked on the DNA. TRBV21-1 is reported as a pseudogene. The CDR3 is made up of 14 amino acids.

The V and J genes are TRBV5-3 and TRBJ1-2, with D hard to call. Being an ORF, TRBV5-3 has a function that is uncertain. This CDR3 region has 16 residues. V was pared by 0 bases and J by 5 bases, with 17 bases between. The CDR3 region is CARSLVSGITNYGYTF. CDR3 DNA sequence: TGTGCCAGAAGCTTGGTAAGCGGCATCACGAATTATGGCTACACCTTC.

The sample holds one count of this clone. This sample includes further DNA sequences coding for the same CDR3. This sequence joins TRBV12-3 or TRBV12-4 and TRBJ2-5; no definite D call. V dropped 6 bases and J dropped 5 bases, with 7 bases sitting between them. The CDR3 sequence is 11 residues long. CDR3: CASSTRETQYF. Here the CDR3 DNA reads TGTGCCAGCAGCACTCGGGAGACCCAGTACTTC.

The J gene is TRBJ1-5, the V gene TRBV27, with TRBD1 identical over 7 bases. Germline lookup yields CDR1 MNHEY and CDR2 SMNVEV (reference sequence). The CDR3 loop spans 15 amino acids. J was trimmed by 5 bases and V by 0 bases; bases with no gene match: 4. Written as DNA, the CDR3 is TGTGCCAGCAGTTTATCAGGGGGCAATGATCAGCCCCAGCATTTT. Translating gives CASSLSGGNDQPQHF.

The chain links TRBV4-2 to TRBJ1-5; TRBD1 aligns across 9 bases. Germline CDR1 is LGHNA and CDR2 is YNFKEQ. The trim removed 0 bases at V and 7 bases at J, leaving 10 bases unmatched. The CDR3 has 17 amino acids. The CDR3 region has the DNA TGTGCCAGCAGCCAAGATCTTCACAGGGGGCTCGGGCAGCCCCAGCATTTT. It encodes CASSQDLHRGLGQPQHF.

The chain combines TRBV7-9 with TRBJ2-1; 14 bases match TRBD2. Per germline, CDR1 SEHNR and CDR2 FQNEAQ (reference sequence). The CDR3 runs to 17 residues. Losses at the gene ends were 5 bases for V and 3 bases for J; bases not matched to a gene: 6. The CDR3 coding sequence is TGTGCCAGCAGCCCGCCCGGACTAGCGGGGGGCTACAATGAGCAGTTCTTC. Translated: CASSPPGLAGGYNEQFF.

V is TRBV19 and J is TRBJ1-5; no clear D gene. CDR1 LNHDA and CDR2 SQIVND come from the germline V gene (reference sequence). The CDR3 spans 15 residues. Trimming took 5 bases from V and 0 from J, leaving 11 bases between them. The CDR3 loop reads CASSGGVSSNQPQHF. CDR3 DNA sequence: TGTGCCAGTAGTGGCGGGGTGAGTAGCAATCAGCCCCAGCATTTT.

The chain has TRBV2 and TRBJ1-4; possible D gene TRBD1, 6 bases. Germline CDR1 is SNHLY and CDR2 is FYNNEI. The CDR3 is 14 amino acids. The V gene lost 6 bases and the J gene lost 5 bases, with 13 bases spanning the gap. Here the CDR3 reads CASRTDSLNEKLFF. DNA for the CDR3: TGTGCCAGCAGAACGGACAGTTTAAATGAAAAACTGTTTTTT.

J is TRBJ2-7 and V is TRBV5-4; 13 nucleotides align to TRBD2. V shed 5 bases, J shed 5 bases, and the junction held 10 bases outside the gene matches. The germline CDR1 and CDR2 sequences are SGHNT and YYREEE (reference sequence). CDR3 size: 16 residues. The CDR3 loop reads CASSSGLAGMLDEQYF. The CDR3 bases are TGTGCCAGCAGTTCGGGACTAGCGGGGATGCTCGACGAGCAGTACTTC. Variable domain in full (rest from reference TRBV5-4 and TRBJ2-7): ETGVTQSPTHLIKTRGQQVTLRCSSQSGHNTVSWYQQALGQGPQFIFQYYREEENGRGNFPPRFSGLQFPNYSSELNVNALELDDSALYLCASSSGLAGMLDEQYFGPGTRLTVT.

This clone came up a few times. A junction boundary mismatches the germline segment, possibly from a read error. V and J are TRBV28 and TRBJ1-1; 7 nucleotides align to TRBD1. CDR1 is MDHEN and CDR2 is SYDVKM in the germline V gene. This CDR3 spans 14 amino acids. CDR3 nucleotides: TGTGCCAGCATTTTACAGGGGTTAATCACTGAAGCTTTCTTT. It specifies CASILQGLITEAFF.